This T cell receptor (beta chain) was sequenced in a study of HIV-infected patients and healthy controls. This CDR3 spans 12 amino acids. Trimming pared 5 bases from V and 3 bases from J, leaving 8 bases between. Germline CDR1 is DFQATT and CDR2 is SNEGSKA (reference sequence). MiXCR was run by TCRdb on the 5' RACE reads, yielding one entry per CDR3 protein. Of about 67,000 distinct CDR3 sequences detected, around 16% appear once; the ten largest clones hold around 6%. The sequenced sample consisted of CD4+ T cells from blood. This sequence originates from a human donor in good health. This sequence joins TRBV20-1 and TRBJ1-3; a possible D gene is TRBD1 (6 bases). CDR3 sequence: CSAEQGGNTIYF. As DNA, the CDR3 is TGCAGTGCTGAACAGGGTGGAAACACCATATATTTT.